This TCR beta chain is from a study of T-cell memory formation after mild COVID-19. Findings of the study overall: CD4+ contracting clones were found mainly in CM and EM, and CD8+ ones in EMRA.

Each CDR3 protein is one row after TCRdb ran MiXCR on the 5' RACE reads. The sample holds fewer than 400,000 distinct CDR3 sequences; 10% to 15% are singletons and the top ten take 20% to 25%. Notes on this clonotype: The antigen remains unidentified.

V lost 4 bases and J lost 8; bases outside the gene matches: 17. Germline-derived CDR1 and CDR2 are SGDLS and YYNGEE. CDR3 length equals 17 residues. The chain couples TRBV9 to TRBJ2-1, with TRBD2 matching 8 bases. The TCR comes from a young man who had mild COVID-19 (a few samples of this study predate the infection). Cell type and time point are not known. Material: PBMCs or a T cell subset sorted from them (not recorded which). The CDR3 DNA sequence: TGTGCCAGCAGCCCAAACCCCCCGGGACTAGGAAGCTATGAGCAGTTCTTC. Protein product: CASSPNPPGLGSYEQFF.